This T cell receptor beta chain is from a study of beta chain features in type 1 diabetes. Overall study results and limits: When Type 1 diabetes patients were examined, their TCRB CDR3s proved moderately but significantly shorter in all four CD4+ subsets.

Germline-derived CDR1 and CDR2 are SGHNT and YYREEE (reference sequence). The CDR3 consists of 14 residues. Trimming stripped 2 bases from V and 2 bases from J, with 10 bases between. Concerning this clone: The antigen is undetermined.

The sequenced template was cDNA made from the entire isolated RNA. The repertoire was sequenced with immunoSEQ multiplex PCR; TCRdb's copy has only in-frame clones and lacks some. The sample has 600,000 or so clones; around 12% are singletons. What was sequenced was naive CD4+ T cells from blood. This clonotype was obtained from a man aged 25 to 40 with type 1 diabetes. The chain recombines TRBV5-4 with TRBJ2-5; D remains ambiguous. This CDR3 is CASSFALDQETQYF. The CDR3 DNA reads as TGTGCCAGCAGCTTCGCACTCGATCAAGAGACCCAGTACTTC.